This T cell receptor (beta chain) was recovered during a study of quantifying T cell responses using KT2 cells. Study-level information: TCR alpha and beta constant-region primers primed reverse transcription of RNA. Under optimum conditions, T4 ligation efficiency was estimated at more than 8.5%. Overall study results and limits: KT2 sequences were detected down to about one KT2 cell per 100,000 PBMC.

Trimming pared 4 bases from V and 4 bases from J, leaving 11 bases between. The CDR3 runs to 14 residues. Germline values: CDR1 SGHNT, CDR2 YYREEE (reference sequence). Comment on this clonotype: Its specificity is unknown.

A single-stranded UMI oligo with SP2 sequence was ligated to cDNA 3' ends. First-round PCR used roughly 4 cycles and beta primers RC1.1 and RC1.2 covering TRBC1 and TRBC2. TCRdb analysed the UMI-ligation and nested PCR reads with MiXCR anew, one entry per CDR3 protein. The data show about 50,000 distinct CDR3 sequences, 11% seen once. Sequencing input: PBMCs spiked with cells of the T cell clone KT2. The sequence derives from a human donor. The V gene is TRBV5-4, the J gene TRBJ1-4; possibly TRBD1 for D (6 bases). This CDR3 is CASSVDRYNEKLFF. CDR3 coding DNA: TGTGCCAGCAGCGTGGACAGATATAATGAAAAACTGTTTTTT.